One sample yielded the 27 T cell receptor beta chains listed below, sequenced in a study of T cell responses to AZD1222 COVID-19 vaccine (dated by TCRdb to the early 2020s). Libraries were built with the immunoSEQ multiplex PCR assay. Imported from immuneACCESS, the table was reduced by TCRdb to in-frame sequences with V and J called. These copies leave out some clones; in studies compared against another copy, an unresolved V gene accounts for under half, and the cause of the remainder is not known. A total of 65,000 to 70,000 clones appear in this sample, roughly four fifths of them only once. The ten largest account for 5.4% of the sample. The time point label, read with the paper, signifies: baseline before first vaccination. Sequencing used peripheral blood, obtained on day 0 of AZD1222 vaccination. The source is an adult in good health.

CDR3 nucleotides: TGTGCCAGCAGCCGGGGGACGGGTGACCAGCCCCAGCATTTT. It is translated as CASSRGTGDQPQHF. The chain joins TRBV5-8 to TRBJ1-5, with a possible D match to TRBD1 (5 bases). The CDR3 is 14 amino acids. V was pared by 4 bases and J by 7 bases, with 15 bases between. Germline-derived CDR1 and CDR2 are SGHTS and YDEGEE.

The chain couples TRBV6-5 to TRBJ2-2; a weak D match, TRBD2 (5 bases). The V gene lost 6 bases and the J gene lost 6 bases, with 5 bases spanning the gap. This CDR3 region has 11 residues. Germline CDR1 MNHEY, CDR2 SVGAGI. The DNA for the CDR3 is TGTGCCAGCAGGCGGGCCGGGGAGCTGTTTTTT. Protein: CASRRAGELFF.

V and J are TRBV3-1 (or the pseudogene TRBV3-2) and TRBJ1-1; no clear D. CDR3 length equals 15 residues. Germline V lookup: CDR1 LGHDT, CDR2 YNNKEL (reference sequence). Trimming stripped 3 bases from V and 2 bases from J, with 13 bases between. This CDR3 is CASSQLRLSNTEAFF. The CDR3 DNA sequence: TGTGCCAGCAGCCAGCTGAGACTCTCAAACACTGAAGCTTTCTTT.

The CDR3 DNA sequence: TGTGCCAGCAGCGCAACCGGGACAGTCCAAGAGACCCAGTACTTC. It is translated as CASSATGTVQETQYF. V is TRBV9 and J is TRBJ2-5, with 7 bases identical to TRBD1. V gave up 3 bases and J gave up 1 base; unmatched junction bases: 6. The CDR3 spans 15 residues. Germline V gives CDR1 SGDLS, CDR2 YYNGEE.

The rearrangement links TRBV11-3 to TRBJ2-1; 8 bases line up with TRBD2. This CDR3 spans 17 amino acids. The V and J ends lost 5 bases and 0 bases, in that order; junction bases with no gene match: 9. Per germline, CDR1 SGHNT and CDR2 YENEEA. The CDR3 region has the DNA TGTGCCAGCAGCCCCGCGGGGGGTAGGAGCTCCTACAATGAGCAGTTCTTC. This encodes CASSPAGGRSSYNEQFF.

This clone is a singleton in its sample. The chain joins TRBV11-2 to TRBJ2-7; a weak D match, TRBD1 (5 bases). Deletions cut 2 bases from V and 6 bases from J, with 8 bases between. There are 12 residues in the CDR3. The V gene's germline CDR1 is SGHAT and CDR2 FQNNGV. The CDR3 reads CASSLQGSEQYF. In DNA, the CDR3 is TGTGCCAGCAGCTTACAGGGAAGCGAGCAGTACTTC. The entire variable domain, with the rest obtained from reference TRBV11-2 and TRBJ2-7, is as follows: EAGVAQSPRYKIIEKRQSVAFWCNPISGHATLYWYQQILGQGPKLLIQFQNNGVVDDSQLPKDRFSAERLKGVDSTLKIQPAKLEDSAVYLCASSLQGSEQYFGPGTRLTVT.

As to this clone: The sample carries other DNA sequences with the same CDR3. The genes are TRBV6-5 and TRBJ1-5, with D hard to call. V was trimmed by 0 bases and J by 2 bases, leaving 5 bases between them. Per the germline V gene, CDR1 is MNHEY and CDR2 is SVGAGI. The CDR3 has 14 residues. The CDR3 is CASSYSGGNQPQHF. The CDR3 bases are TGTGCCAGCAGTTACTCCGGCGGCAATCAGCCCCAGCATTTT.

CDR3 DNA sequence: TGTGCCAGCGTTGGGACAGGGGGCTTAACCGGGGAGCTGTTTTTT. It is translated as CASVGTGGLTGELFF. This sequence joins TRBV5-6 and TRBJ2-2, with TRBD1 matching over 12 bases. Germline V gene data show CDR1 as SGHDT and CDR2 as YYEEEE. There are 15 residues in the CDR3. V trimming: 7 bases; J trimming: 5 bases; junction bases outside the gene matches: 6.

The chain is built from TRBV6-1 and TRBJ1-1; D is undetermined. Trimming removed 5 bases at V and 1 base at J, with 11 bases between. The CDR3 extends over 14 amino acids. From germline, CDR1 is MNHNS and CDR2 SASEGT. Here the CDR3 reads CASSPERRNTEAFF. In DNA form, the CDR3 reads TGTGCCAGCAGTCCTGAGCGACGGAACACTGAAGCTTTCTTT.

The chain employs TRBV5-4 and TRBJ1-4; D is uncertain. This CDR3 is built from 15 residues. With 7 bases removed from V and 0 bases from J, the gap between germline ends came to 13 bases. Germline CDR1 reads SGHNT; CDR2 reads YYREEE (reference sequence). The CDR3 here is CASSHSGATNEKLFF. CDR3 in DNA: TGTGCCAGCTCCCACTCGGGAGCAACTAATGAAAAACTGTTTTTT.

J is TRBJ1-4 and V is TRBV4-1; D gene uncertain. The CDR3 runs to 15 residues. Trimming removed 4 bases from V and 6 bases from J, with 15 bases in between. Germline-derived CDR1 and CDR2 are MGHRA and YSYEKL. The CDR3 sequence is CASSLFGRTDEKLFF. CDR3 DNA sequence: TGCGCCAGCAGCCTTTTCGGGAGAACCGATGAAAAACTGTTTTTT.

The rearrangement joins TRBV18 to TRBJ2-5; D gene ambiguous. V was cut by 2 bases and J by 2 bases, with 15 bases left in between. Germline CDR1 is KGHSH and CDR2 is LQKENI. This CDR3 spans 16 amino acids. The CDR3 protein is CASSPNGIVHQETQYF. The CDR3 coding sequence is TGTGCCAGCTCACCAAACGGCATAGTTCATCAAGAGACCCAGTACTTC.

V and J are TRBV7-8 and TRBJ2-7, with TRBD1 matching over 9 bases. Germline loops: CDR1 SGHVS, CDR2 FQNEAQ. Losses at the gene ends were 1 base for V and 6 bases for J; bases not matched to a gene: 10. This CDR3 is 16 amino acids long. CDR3 DNA sequence: TGTGCCAGCAGCTTAGGTTCTGGGACAGGGAAGTCCGAGCAGTACTTC. It is translated as CASSLGSGTGKSEQYF.

Only a few counts were recorded for this clone. The chain uses TRBV7-8 and TRBJ1-2; D is ambiguous. Looked up from germline, CDR1 is SGHVS and CDR2 is FQNEAQ. Trimming cost V 5 bases and J 3 bases, with 16 bases left between them. CDR3 size: 15 residues. In DNA, the CDR3 is TGTGCCAGCAGCCCGCCCGAGGAGTCCTACTATGGCTACACCTTC. Its protein is CASSPPEESYYGYTF.

The count of this clone is one. The chain carries TRBV11-2 and TRBJ2-7; weak D call: TRBD2 (5 bases). Per the germline V gene, CDR1 is SGHAT and CDR2 is FQNNGV. This CDR3 spans 14 amino acids. The V end lost 2 bases, the J end lost 1 base, and 9 bases lay between the germline ends. CDR3 loop: CASSLRQRSYEQYF. DNA of the CDR3: TGTGCCAGCAGCTTAAGGCAGCGGTCCTACGAGCAGTACTTC.

This chain joins TRBV5-1 and TRBJ1-1; tentative D call: TRBD1 (5 bases). With 0 bases removed from V and 1 base from J, the gap between germline ends came to 13 bases. This CDR3 has 16 amino acids. The germline V gene encodes CDR1 SGHRS and CDR2 YFSETQ. The CDR3 loop reads CASSLAPGTGNTEAFF. The CDR3 coding sequence is TGCGCCAGCAGCTTGGCCCCTGGGACGGGGAACACTGAAGCTTTCTTT.

This clone was recorded only once. The rearrangement uses TRBV6-6 and TRBJ1-3; no reliable D call. V lost 5 bases and J 0 bases, leaving 8 bases between the germline ends. CDR1 and CDR2 (germline): MNHNY, SVGAGI (reference sequence). The CDR3 totals 14 residues. The CDR3 region is CASSTVDSGNTIYF. The CDR3 DNA reads as TGTGCCAGCAGTACGGTGGACTCTGGAAACACCATATATTTT.

This rearrangement joins TRBV29-1 to TRBJ1-2, with unresolved D. Per germline, CDR1 SQVTM and CDR2 ANQGSEA. The CDR3 length is 12 residues. With 3 bases removed from V and 1 base from J, the gap between germline ends came to 6 bases. This CDR3 is CSVDSFNYGYTF. The CDR3 DNA reads as TGCAGCGTTGACTCGTTTAACTATGGCTACACCTTC.

This clone has more than one count but fewer than ten. This chain connects TRBV5-1 to TRBJ2-7; 7 bases fit TRBD1. The germline V gene has CDR1 SGHRS and CDR2 YFSETQ. V was pared by 3 bases and J by 1 base, with 10 bases of the junction left unmatched. The CDR3 contains 16 residues. Here the CDR3 reads CASSSVPGQTSYEQYF. CDR3 DNA sequence: TGCGCCAGCAGCTCGGTACCGGGACAGACATCCTACGAGCAGTACTTC. Variable domain in full (rest from reference TRBV5-1 and TRBJ2-7): KAGVTQTPRYLIKTRGQQVTLSCSPISGHRSVSWYQQTPGQGLQFLFEYFSETQRNKGNFPGRFSGRQFSNSRSEMNVSTLELGDSALYLCASSSVPGQTSYEQYFGPGTRLTVT.

The sample holds one count of this clone. This sequence joins TRBV5-6 and TRBJ2-7; 8 nucleotides line up with TRBD2. J gave up 2 bases and V 5 bases, and 6 bases lay outside the gene matches. Germline V gives CDR1 SGHDT, CDR2 YYEEEE. There are 14 residues in the CDR3. The CDR3 nucleotides are TGTGCCAGCAGATTAGCGGGGCCACCCTACGAGCAGTACTTC. Translation gives CASRLAGPPYEQYF.

The V and J genes are TRBV27 and TRBJ2-2; D not certain. The CDR3 loop spans 13 amino acids. From germline, CDR1 is MNHEY and CDR2 SMNVEV (reference sequence). Trimming removed 4 bases from V and 0 bases from J, with 3 bases in between. CDR3 coding DNA: TGTGCCAGCAGTTCTGCGAACACCGGGGAGCTGTTTTTT. It encodes CASSSANTGELFF.

This rearrangement joins TRBV15 to TRBJ1-2; D unresolved. This CDR3 has 16 amino acids. Trimming removed 4 bases at V and 5 bases at J, with 20 bases between. CDR1 is LNHNV and CDR2 is YYDKDF in the germline V gene (reference sequence). CDR3 DNA sequence: TGTGCCACCAGCACTGGGTCTGACCCGACCCTATATGGCTACACCTTC. Translation: CATSTGSDPTLYGYTF.

This clone appeared once. The V and J genes are TRBV27 and TRBJ2-7; 8 nucleotides match TRBD2. The length of the CDR3 is 13 residues. V dropped 5 bases and J dropped 5; count of bases not matched to a gene: 5. In germline, CDR1 is MNHEY, CDR2 SMNVEV (reference sequence). CDR3: CASSPREGDEQYF. The CDR3 DNA reads as TGTGCCAGCAGTCCCCGGGAGGGCGACGAGCAGTACTTC.

This clone was recorded a few times. The chain carries TRBV2 and TRBJ1-2, with D perhaps matching TRBD1 (6 bases). Trimming took 11 bases from V and 8 from J, leaving 21 bases between them. Germline CDR1 and CDR2: SNHLY and FYNNEI. The CDR3 has 13 amino acids. The CDR3 protein is CAGHREILRGYTF. In nucleotides, the CDR3 is TGTGCCGGACACAGGGAAATACTAAGGGGCTACACCTTC.

The chain is built from TRBV10-2 and TRBJ1-5; 8 bases align to TRBD1. Germline CDR1 and CDR2: WSHSY and SAAADI. The CDR3 has 13 residues. V shed 6 bases and J 6 bases; nucleotides not matched to a gene: 4. The CDR3 spells CASSYGQGQPQHF. CDR3 nucleotide sequence: TGCGCCAGCAGCTACGGACAGGGTCAGCCCCAGCATTTT.

V gene TRBV29-1 combines with J gene TRBJ1-2; D is ambiguous. V gave up 6 bases and J gave up 0 bases, with 8 bases separating them. Germline values: CDR1 SQVTM, CDR2 ANQGSEA. This CDR3 has 12 amino acids. The CDR3 here is CSVRPANYGYTF. The CDR3 DNA follows: TGCAGCGTACGGCCTGCTAACTATGGCTACACCTTC.

The chain recombines TRBV7-2 with TRBJ2-7, with 8 positions matching TRBD2. CDR3 size: 14 residues. The V and J ends lost 0 bases and 2 bases, in that order; junction bases with no gene match: 0. Looked up from germline, CDR1 is SGHTA and CDR2 is FQGNSA. CDR3 DNA: TGTGCCAGCAGCTTAGCGCGGGGGGCCTACGAGCAGTACTTC. It is translated as CASSLARGAYEQYF.